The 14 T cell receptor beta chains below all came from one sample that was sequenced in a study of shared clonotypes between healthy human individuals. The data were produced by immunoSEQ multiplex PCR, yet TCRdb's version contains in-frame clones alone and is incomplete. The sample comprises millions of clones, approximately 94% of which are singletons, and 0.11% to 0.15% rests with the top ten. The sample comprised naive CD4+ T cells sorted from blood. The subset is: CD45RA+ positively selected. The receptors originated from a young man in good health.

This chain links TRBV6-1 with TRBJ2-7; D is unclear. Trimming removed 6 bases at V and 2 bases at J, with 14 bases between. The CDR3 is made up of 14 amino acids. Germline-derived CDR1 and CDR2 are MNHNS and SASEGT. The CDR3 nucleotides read TGTGCCAGCAGAACGAGTAAAGGCACCTACGAGCAGTACTTC. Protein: CASRTSKGTYEQYF.

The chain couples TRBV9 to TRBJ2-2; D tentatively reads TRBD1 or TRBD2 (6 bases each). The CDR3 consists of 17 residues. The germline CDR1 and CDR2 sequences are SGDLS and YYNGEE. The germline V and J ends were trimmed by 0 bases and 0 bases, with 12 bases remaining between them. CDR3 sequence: CASSVGVGGANTGELFF. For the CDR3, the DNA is TGTGCCAGCAGCGTAGGGGTCGGGGGCGCGAACACCGGGGAGCTGTTTTTT. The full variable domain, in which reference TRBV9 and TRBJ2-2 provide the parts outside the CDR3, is DSGVTQTPKHLITATGQRVTLRCSPRSGDLSVYWYQQSLDQGLQFLIQYYNGEERAKGNILERFSAQQFPDLHSELNLSSLELGDSALYFCASSVGVGGANTGELFFGEGSRLTVL.

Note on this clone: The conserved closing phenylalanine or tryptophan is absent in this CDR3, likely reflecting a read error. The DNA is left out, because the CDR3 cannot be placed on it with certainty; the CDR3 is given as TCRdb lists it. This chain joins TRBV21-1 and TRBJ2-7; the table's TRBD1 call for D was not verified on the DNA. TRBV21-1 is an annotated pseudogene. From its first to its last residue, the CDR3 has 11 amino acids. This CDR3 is CASSIRQGMGL.

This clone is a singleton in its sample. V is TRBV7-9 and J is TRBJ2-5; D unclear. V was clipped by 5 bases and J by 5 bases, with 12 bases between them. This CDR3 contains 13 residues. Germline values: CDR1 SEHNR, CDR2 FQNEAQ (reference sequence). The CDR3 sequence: CASSRAFGETQYF. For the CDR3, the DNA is TGTGCCAGCAGCCGCGCCTTCGGGGAGACCCAGTACTTC.

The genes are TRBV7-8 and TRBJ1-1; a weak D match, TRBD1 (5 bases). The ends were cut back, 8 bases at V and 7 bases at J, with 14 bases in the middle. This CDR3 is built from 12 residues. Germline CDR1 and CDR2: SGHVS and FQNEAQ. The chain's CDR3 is CASGHWGGEAFF. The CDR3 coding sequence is TGTGCCAGCGGACACTGGGGGGGTGAAGCTTTCTTT. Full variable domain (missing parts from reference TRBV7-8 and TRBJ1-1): GAGVSQSPRYKVAKRGQDVALRCDPISGHVSLFWYQQALGQGPEFLTYFQNEAQLDKSGLPSDRFFAERPEGSVSTLKIQRTQQEDSAVYLCASGHWGGEAFFGQGTRLTVV.

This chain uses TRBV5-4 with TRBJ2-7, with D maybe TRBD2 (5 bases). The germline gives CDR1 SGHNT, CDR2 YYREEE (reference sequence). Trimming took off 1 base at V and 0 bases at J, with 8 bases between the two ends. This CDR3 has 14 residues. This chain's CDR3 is CASSLRGDSYEQYF. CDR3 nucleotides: TGTGCCAGCAGCTTGCGGGGAGACTCCTACGAGCAGTACTTC.

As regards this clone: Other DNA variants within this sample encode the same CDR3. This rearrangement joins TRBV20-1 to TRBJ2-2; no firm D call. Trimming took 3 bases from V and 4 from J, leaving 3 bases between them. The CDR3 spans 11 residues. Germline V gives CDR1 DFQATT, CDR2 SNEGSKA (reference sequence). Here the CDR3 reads CSASGTGELFF. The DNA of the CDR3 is TGCAGTGCTAGTGGCACCGGGGAGCTGTTTTTT.

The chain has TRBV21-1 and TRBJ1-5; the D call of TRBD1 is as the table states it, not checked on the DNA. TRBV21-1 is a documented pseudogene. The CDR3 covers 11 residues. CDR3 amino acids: CASGWDRHQHF. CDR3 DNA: TGTGCCAGCGGATGGGACAGGCACCAGCATTTT.

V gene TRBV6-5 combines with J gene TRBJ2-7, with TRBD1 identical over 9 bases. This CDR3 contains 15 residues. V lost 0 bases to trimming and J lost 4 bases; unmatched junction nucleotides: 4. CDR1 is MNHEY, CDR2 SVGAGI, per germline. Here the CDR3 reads CASSYSGTGMYEQYF. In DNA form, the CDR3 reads TGTGCCAGCAGTTACTCCGGGACAGGGATGTACGAGCAGTACTTC.

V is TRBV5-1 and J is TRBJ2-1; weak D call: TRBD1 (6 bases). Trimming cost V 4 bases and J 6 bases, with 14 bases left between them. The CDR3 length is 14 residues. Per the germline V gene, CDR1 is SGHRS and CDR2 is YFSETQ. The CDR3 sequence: CASSRDTFINEQFF. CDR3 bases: TGCGCCAGCAGCCGGGACACCTTTATCAATGAGCAGTTCTTC.

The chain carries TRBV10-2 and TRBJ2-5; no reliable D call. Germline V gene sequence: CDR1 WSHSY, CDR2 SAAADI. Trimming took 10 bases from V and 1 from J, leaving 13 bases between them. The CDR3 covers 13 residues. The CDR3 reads CATQRNGQETQYF. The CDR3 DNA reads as TGCGCCACCCAACGGAACGGCCAAGAGACCCAGTACTTC.

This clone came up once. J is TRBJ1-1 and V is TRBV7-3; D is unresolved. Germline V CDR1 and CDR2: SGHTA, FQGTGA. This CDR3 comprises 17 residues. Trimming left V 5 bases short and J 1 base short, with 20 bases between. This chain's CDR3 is CASSLYSAGLSNTEAFF. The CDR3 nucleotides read TGTGCCAGCAGCCTCTATTCCGCGGGATTGTCGAACACTGAAGCTTTCTTT. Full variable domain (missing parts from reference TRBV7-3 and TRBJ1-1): GAGVSQTPSNKVTEKGKYVELRCDPISGHTALYWYRQSLGQGPEFLIYFQGTGAADDSGLPNDRFFAVRPEGSVSTLKIQRTERGDSAVYLCASSLYSAGLSNTEAFFGQGTRLTVV.

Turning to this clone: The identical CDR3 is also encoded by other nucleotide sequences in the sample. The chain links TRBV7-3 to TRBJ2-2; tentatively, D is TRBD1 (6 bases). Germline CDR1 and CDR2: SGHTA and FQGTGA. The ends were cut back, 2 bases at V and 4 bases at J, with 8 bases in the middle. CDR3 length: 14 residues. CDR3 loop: CASSLGQFTGELFF. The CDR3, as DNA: TGTGCCAGCAGCTTAGGACAGTTCACCGGGGAGCTGTTTTTT. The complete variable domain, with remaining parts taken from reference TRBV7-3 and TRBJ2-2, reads GAGVSQTPSNKVTEKGKYVELRCDPISGHTALYWYRQSLGQGPEFLIYFQGTGAADDSGLPNDRFFAVRPEGSVSTLKIQRTERGDSAVYLCASSLGQFTGELFFGEGSRLTVL.

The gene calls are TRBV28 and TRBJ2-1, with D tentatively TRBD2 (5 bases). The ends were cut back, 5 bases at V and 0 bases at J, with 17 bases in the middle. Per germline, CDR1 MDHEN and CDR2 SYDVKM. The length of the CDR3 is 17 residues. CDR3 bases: TGTGCCAGCAGTCCCTGGCTAGCTCTTACCTCCTACAATGAGCAGTTCTTC. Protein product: CASSPWLALTSYNEQFF.